Below, 24 T cell receptor beta chains from the same sample are listed, as sequenced in a study of Ad26.COV2.S vaccination and SARS-CoV-2 variants. Treatment denoted: roughly 18 received Ad26.COV2.S at low or high dose, single or two shots; 5 received placebo; per-sample allocation not given. All samples were drawn on day 63, counting from the first vaccine or placebo injection. TCRdb keeps only in-frame clones here, not all; method: immunoSEQ multiplex PCR. The table includes 440,000 or so clones, around 93% detected once. The sequenced sample was peripheral blood, obtained in a trial of Ad26.COV2.S vaccine versus placebo. These receptors all come from a person between 18 and 60 years old who received the Ad26.COV2.S COVID-19 vaccine or a placebo.

This clone has a handful of counts. The chain recombines TRBV19 with TRBJ2-1; D call uncertain. V was shortened by 6 bases and J by 0 bases, with 12 bases between the two germline ends. Germline V gives CDR1 LNHDA, CDR2 SQIVND (reference sequence). The CDR3 contains 15 residues. The DNA of the CDR3 is TGTGCCAGTAGGCGGAATGGAAACTCCTACAATGAGCAGTTCTTC. It encodes CASRRNGNSYNEQFF.

This chain uses TRBV15 with TRBJ1-2; possible D gene TRBD1, 5 bases. This CDR3 spans 13 amino acids. Germline loops: CDR1 LNHNV, CDR2 YYDKDF (reference sequence). The V and J ends lost 4 bases and 8 bases respectively, with 14 bases between them. This chain's CDR3 is CATSTGIPGGYTF. CDR3 nucleotide sequence: TGTGCCACCAGCACAGGGATCCCGGGAGGCTACACCTTC.

For the CDR3, the DNA is TGTGCCAGCAGCTTAACACTAGCGGGGGTTTATTATGAGAACACCGGGGAGCTGTTTTTT. Amino acids: CASSLTLAGVYYENTGELFF. The chain combines TRBV7-8 with TRBJ2-2, with TRBD2 identical over 11 bases. The CDR3 runs 20 residues. The junction had 12 bases not matched to a gene; V was cut back by 2 bases and J by 1 base. Germline CDR1 SGHVS, CDR2 FQNEAQ.

The rearrangement joins TRBV29-1 to TRBJ2-4, with a possible D match to TRBD1 (5 bases). Trimming left V 6 bases short and J 6 bases short, with 15 bases between. The CDR3 has 13 amino acids. Germline assignment: CDR1 SQVTM and CDR2 ANQGSEA. CDR3 region: CSVKTGTGNIQYF. DNA of the CDR3: TGCAGCGTCAAAACAGGAACGGGAAACATTCAGTACTTC.

This chain connects TRBV6-5 to TRBJ1-1; D unresolved. V lost 0 bases and J lost 5, with 13 bases in between. The CDR3 length is 15 residues. CDR1 is MNHEY and CDR2 is SVGAGI in the germline V gene. The CDR3 sequence: CASSYSRGSGTEAFF. The CDR3 nucleotides read TGTGCCAGCAGTTACTCGAGAGGGTCGGGGACTGAAGCTTTCTTT.

The chain carries TRBV28 and TRBJ1-6; 9 nucleotides agree with TRBD1. The germline CDR1 and CDR2 sequences are MDHEN and SYDVKM. The CDR3 extends over 15 amino acids. V was clipped by 4 bases and J by 8 bases; unmatched bases: 6. The CDR3 region is CASSSRDRADSPLHF. The DNA for the CDR3 is TGTGCCAGCAGTTCCCGGGACAGGGCCGATTCACCCCTCCACTTT.

The V call is TRBV10-3, the J call TRBJ1-2; 7 bases are shared with TRBD1. This CDR3 is built from 15 residues. Unmatched junction bases numbered 16, after V lost 11 bases and J lost 4 bases. Germline V CDR1 and CDR2: ENHRY, SYGVKD. CDR3 DNA sequence: TGTGCCTCACAAGGGACAGTCGCTACCCCCTATGGCTACACCTTC. It codes for CASQGTVATPYGYTF.

This clone has just one count. The chain joins TRBV18 to TRBJ1-5, with TRBD1 as a possible D gene (5 bases). The CDR3 extends over 15 amino acids. V shed 6 bases and J shed 5 bases, with 17 bases lying between them. Germline CDR1 is KGHSH and CDR2 is LQKENI. The CDR3 DNA reads as TGTGCCAGCTCGGACCTCGCAGGGTACGATCAGCCCCAGCATTTT. Translating it yields CASSDLAGYDQPQHF.

The chain recombines TRBV6-2 or TRBV6-3 with TRBJ1-5; TRBD1 is a possible D gene (5 bases). V was clipped by 0 bases and J by 4 bases, with 19 bases between them. This CDR3 comprises 18 residues. The germline V gene encodes CDR1 MNHEY and CDR2 SVGEGT. The CDR3 DNA follows: TGTGCCAGCAGTTACTCGAAAGTTTCTCTCGGGGGAAATCAGCCCCAGCATTTT. Encoded protein: CASSYSKVSLGGNQPQHF.

The rearrangement uses TRBV7-9 and TRBJ1-2; D perhaps matches TRBD1 (6 bases). The germline V and J ends were trimmed by 3 bases and 8 bases, with 10 bases remaining between them. The CDR3 is made up of 12 amino acids. Germline CDR1 reads SEHNR; CDR2 reads FQNEAQ (reference sequence). This chain's CDR3 is CASSLGALGYTF. The CDR3 DNA sequence: TGTGCCAGCAGCTTGGGGGCTCTGGGCTACACCTTC.

V gene TRBV6-6 combines with J gene TRBJ2-2; D gene uncertain. Germline V CDR1 and CDR2: MNHNY, SVGAGI (reference sequence). Between the trimmed V and J ends, which lost 2 bases and 6 bases, there was a span of 1 base. This CDR3 comprises 11 residues. CDR3 loop: CASSYPGELFF. As DNA, the CDR3 is TGTGCCAGCAGTTACCCCGGGGAGCTGTTTTTT.

V and J are TRBV30 and TRBJ2-7; D gene ambiguous. The CDR3 sequence is 13 residues long. Germline V CDR1 and CDR2: GTSNPN, SVGIG (reference sequence). V was cut by 3 bases and J by 4 bases, with 13 bases left in between. CDR3 in amino acids: CAWSSPLGYEQYF. CDR3 DNA: TGTGCCTGGAGCTCCCCATTGGGGTACGAGCAGTACTTC.

This clone has only a few counts. This sequence joins TRBV18 and TRBJ1-4; 9 bases line up with TRBD1. CDR3 length: 18 amino acids. The germline CDR1 and CDR2 sequences are KGHSH and LQKENI. V was pared by 6 bases and J by 1 base, with 12 bases of the junction left unmatched. The CDR3 sequence: CASSPLGQGLGTNEKLFF. For the CDR3, the DNA is TGTGCCAGCTCGCCTTTGGGACAGGGCCTGGGAACTAATGAAAAACTGTTTTTT.

This clone was found a few times. The chain recombines TRBV3-1 (or the pseudogene TRBV3-2) with TRBJ1-6; D call uncertain. The CDR3 runs 18 residues. V was cut by 4 bases and J by 4 bases, with 20 bases left in between. The germline V gene encodes CDR1 LGHDT and CDR2 YNNKEL (reference sequence). In DNA, the CDR3 is TGTGCCAGCAGCCCTTCTCACAACAGTTTTACTTATAATTCACCCCTCCACTTT. Its translation: CASSPSHNSFTYNSPLHF.

The rearrangement links TRBV27 to TRBJ2-7; 8 bases map to TRBD1. The V and J ends lost 4 bases and 3 bases, in that order; junction bases with no gene match: 5. CDR3 length: 14 amino acids. The germline V gene has CDR1 MNHEY and CDR2 SMNVEV (reference sequence). Written as DNA, the CDR3 is TGTGCCAGCAGTTCGACAGGGGAAGTCTACGAGCAGTACTTC. It yields the protein CASSSTGEVYEQYF.

The chain links TRBV11-2 to TRBJ1-1; no definite D call. The CDR3 runs to 14 residues. Germline V gene data show CDR1 as SGHAT and CDR2 as FQNNGV. Trimming took off 1 base at V and 9 bases at J, with 15 bases between the two ends. The CDR3 coding sequence is TGTGCCAGCAGCTTAGGTAGTAGGTCGAGTAAAGCTTTCTTT. This codes for CASSLGSRSSKAFF.

The chain employs TRBV20-1 and TRBJ2-3; 8 bases line up with TRBD2. CDR1 is DFQATT, CDR2 SNEGSKA, per germline (reference sequence). Trimming at V came to 3 bases and at J to 4 bases, leaving 9 bases not matched to a gene. There are 15 residues in the CDR3. The CDR3 loop reads CSASAGGRLPDTQYF. In nucleotides, the CDR3 is TGCAGTGCTAGTGCGGGGGGAAGGCTCCCAGATACGCAGTATTTT.

The chain couples TRBV19 to TRBJ2-1, with TRBD2 identical over 8 bases. J gave up 5 bases and V 4 bases, and 7 bases lay outside the gene matches. The CDR3 covers 15 residues. Germline CDR1 LNHDA, CDR2 SQIVND (reference sequence). This chain's CDR3 is CASSSPGLVNNEQFF. The DNA of the CDR3 is TGTGCCAGTAGTAGCCCGGGACTAGTCAACAATGAGCAGTTCTTC.

The chain couples TRBV30 to TRBJ1-3; TRBD1 is a possible D gene (6 bases). This CDR3 is 16 amino acids long. Germline CDR1 is GTSNPN and CDR2 is SVGIG (reference sequence). The V gene lost 3 bases and the J gene lost 2 bases, with 17 bases spanning the gap. This CDR3 reads CAWRTPIQGAGNTIYF. The CDR3 region has the DNA TGTGCCTGGAGAACACCGATACAGGGAGCTGGAAACACCATATATTTT. The variable domain in full, with the rest retrieved from reference TRBV30 and TRBJ1-3, is SQTIHQWPATLVQPVGSPLSLECTVEGTSNPNLYWYRQAAGRGLQLLFYSVGIGQISSEVPQNLSASRPQDRQFILSSKKLLLSDSGFYLCAWRTPIQGAGNTIYFGEGSWLTVV.

J is TRBJ1-1 and V is TRBV10-1, with D unclear. V lost 8 bases, J lost 7 bases, and 2 bases lay in between. The CDR3 length is 8 residues. In germline, CDR1 is WNHNN, CDR2 SYGVQD (reference sequence). The CDR3 loop is CASLEAFF. CDR3 DNA sequence: TGCGCCAGCCTTGAAGCTTTCTTT.

The chain uses TRBV7-6 and TRBJ1-4; 10 positions match TRBD1. Germline V gives CDR1 SGHVS, CDR2 FNYEAQ. V trimming: 5 bases; J trimming: 8 bases; junction bases outside the gene matches: 8. The CDR3 runs to 15 residues. The CDR3 DNA sequence: TGTGCCAGCAGCGCGAGGGACAGGGGAGGAGAAAAACTGTTTTTT. It is translated as CASSARDRGGEKLFF.

This chain connects TRBV7-6 to TRBJ2-3; possible D gene TRBD1, 5 bases. V was trimmed by 5 bases and J by 5 bases, leaving 11 bases between them. From germline, CDR1 is SGHVS and CDR2 FNYEAQ. CDR3 size: 13 residues. This CDR3 is CASSLNRKDTQYF. CDR3 nucleotide sequence: TGTGCCAGCAGCCTAAACAGGAAAGATACGCAGTATTTT.

This clone showed up just once. The chain is built from TRBV6-5 and TRBJ1-2; 7 nucleotides agree with TRBD1. The CDR3 is made up of 14 amino acids. Trimming removed 6 bases from V and 7 bases from J; junction bases left unmatched: 11. Looked up from germline, CDR1 is MNHEY and CDR2 is SVGAGI. This chain's CDR3 is CASSRTTGTGGYTF. CDR3 nucleotides: TGTGCCAGCAGCCGGACGACAGGGACGGGTGGCTACACCTTC.

V is TRBV28 and J is TRBJ1-1; 12 bases fit TRBD1. The junction had 8 bases not matched to a gene; V was cut back by 7 bases and J by 5 bases. The CDR3 runs to 15 residues. Germline loops: CDR1 MDHEN, CDR2 SYDVKM. CDR3 sequence: CASTGTGGRKTEAFF. As DNA, the CDR3 is TGTGCCAGCACCGGGACAGGGGGCAGGAAAACTGAAGCTTTCTTT.